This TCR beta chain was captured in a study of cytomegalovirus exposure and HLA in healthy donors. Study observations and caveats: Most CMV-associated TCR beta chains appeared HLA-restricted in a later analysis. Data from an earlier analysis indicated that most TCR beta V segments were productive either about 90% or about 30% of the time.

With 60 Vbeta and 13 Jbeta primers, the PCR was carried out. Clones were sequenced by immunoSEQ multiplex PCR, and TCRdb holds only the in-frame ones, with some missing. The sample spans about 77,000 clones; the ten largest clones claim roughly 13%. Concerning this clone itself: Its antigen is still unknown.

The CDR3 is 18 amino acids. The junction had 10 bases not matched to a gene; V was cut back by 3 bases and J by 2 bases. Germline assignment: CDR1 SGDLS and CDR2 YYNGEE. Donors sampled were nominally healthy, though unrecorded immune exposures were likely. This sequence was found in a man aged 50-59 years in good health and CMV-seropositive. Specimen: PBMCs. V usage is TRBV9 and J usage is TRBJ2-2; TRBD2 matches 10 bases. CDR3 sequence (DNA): TGTGCCAGCAGCGGGGCTAGCGGGGGCCTCCGAAACACCGGGGAGCTGTTTTTT. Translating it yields CASSGASGGLRNTGELFF.